This T cell receptor (beta chain) was identified during a study of metastatic and nonmetastatic thyroid tumors. General study points: Across blood and tumor, TCR beta diversity in malignant thyroid tumors was reportedly significantly higher than in benign nodules.

From the PCR reads, TCRdb re-called clones with MiXCR. The sample lists about 30,000 clones; under 25% were seen once. This clone was detected many times. Antigen: not known. Prior to thyroid surgery, none of the patients had received any treatment. This CDR3 has 15 residues. Germline V gives CDR1 MNHEY, CDR2 SMNVEV (reference sequence). Trimming pared 3 bases from V and 4 bases from J, leaving 13 bases between. This chain joins TRBV27 and TRBJ2-1; TRBD2 is a possible D gene (8 bases). This clonotype was sampled from a female donor with papillary thyroid cancer or a benign thyroid nodule (not recorded which). Some clones in this sample may be carry-over from other donors' samples. The sample taken for sequencing was blood. In DNA form, the CDR3 reads TGTGCCAGCAGTTTGGTAGCGGGACAGTACAATGAGCAGTTCTTC. Its protein product is CASSLVAGQYNEQFF.